The rows below give T cell receptor beta chains drawn from one sample of a study of blood T cell repertoires in COVID-19. The protocol was immunoSEQ multiplex PCR, while the TCRdb copy is restricted to in-frame clones and leaves out a portion. The sample yields about 190,000 clones, about 85% seen once. Sequenced: peripheral blood. The receptors derive from a man between 25 and 39 years old with acute or convalescent COVID-19. Each CDR3 is given with its conserved first and last residue. The order of the fields is clone size, D gene, J gene, V gene, CDR3 protein, CDR3 DNA. D genes are given only for firm matches. Size tells how often a clone was seen (once, few, many) or the class of an expanded clone, and some rows leave it out.

. | . | TRBJ1-2 | TRBV27 | CASSFSQQQGLFYGYTF | TGTGCCAGCAGTTTTTCCCAGCAACAGGGCCTATTTTATGGCTACACCTTC
. | TRBD1 | TRBJ2-5 | TRBV6-6 | CAGGTGGIETQYF | TGTGCCGGAGGGACAGGGGGCATAGAGACCCAGTACTTC
. | . | TRBJ2-3 | TRBV11-2 | CASSRGRGLVRGADTQYF | TGTGCCAGCAGCAGGGGCCGGGGTCTGGTTCGGGGGGCGGATACGCAGTATTTT
. | . | TRBJ1-2 | TRBV21-1 | CASPASPYGYTF | TGTGCCAGCCCAGCGTCCCCCTATGGCTACACCTTC
. | . | TRBJ1-5 | TRBV5-1 | CASSLYPGNQPQHF | TGCGCCAGCAGCTTGTATCCCGGGAATCAGCCCCAGCATTTT
. | . | TRBJ2-5 | TRBV3-1/TRBV3-2 | CAVSTRETQYF | TGTGCCGTTTCAACCCGGGAGACCCAGTACTTC
. | . | TRBJ1-5 | TRBV2 | CASSEGQTGYSNQPQHF | TGTGCCAGCAGTGAAGGACAAACGGGGTATAGCAATCAGCCCCAGCATTTT
once | . | TRBJ2-5 | TRBV3-1/TRBV3-2 | CASSQVAWETQYF | TGTGCCAGCAGCCAAGTAGCGTGGGAGACCCAGTACTTC
. | TRBD1 | TRBJ1-1 | TRBV5-1 | CASSLGDSWNTEAFF | TGCGCCAGCAGCTTGGGGGACAGCTGGAACACTGAAGCTTTCTTT
. | TRBD1 | TRBJ2-3 | TRBV7-2 | CASSLASGGSADTQYF | TGTGCCAGCAGCTTAGCGTCAGGGGGCAGTGCAGATACGCAGTATTTT
. | . | TRBJ1-4 | TRBV12-3/TRBV12-4 | CASNLSGAVKLFF | TGTGCCAGCAACCTTTCAGGGGCGGTAAAACTGTTTTTT
. | . | TRBJ2-3 | TRBV5-8 | CASSLALGRWGTDTQYF | TGTGCCAGCAGCTTGGCTTTGGGGAGATGGGGCACAGATACGCAGTATTTT
. | TRBD1 | TRBJ1-2 | TRBV3-1/TRBV3-2 | CASSQVGTGVNYGYTF | TGTGCCAGCAGCCAAGTCGGGACAGGGGTGAACTATGGCTACACCTTC
. | TRBD1 | TRBJ2-1 | TRBV5-1 | CASSLAAGTGHNEQFF | TGCGCCAGCAGCTTGGCGGCCGGGACAGGGCACAATGAGCAGTTCTTC
few | . | TRBJ2-7 | TRBV6-6 | CASSYSSLYEQYF | TGTGCCAGCAGTTACTCGAGCCTGTATGAGCAGTACTTC
. | . | TRBJ1-1 | TRBV6-5 | CASSYSGPGEAFF | TGTGCCAGCAGTTACTCCGGTCCAGGCGAAGCTTTCTTT
. | TRBD2 | TRBJ2-2 | TRBV9 | CASSVWDYANTGELFF | TGTGCCAGCAGCGTATGGGACTACGCGAACACCGGGGAGCTGTTTTTT
. | . | TRBJ2-4 | TRBV15 | CATSGARKNIQYF | TGTGCCACCAGCGGGGCGAGGAAAAACATTCAGTACTTC
once | TRBD2 | TRBJ2-5 | TRBV19 | CASSTPGSGRADETQYF | TGTGCCAGTAGCACACCCGGGAGCGGGAGGGCCGATGAGACCCAGTACTTC
. | . | TRBJ2-7 | TRBV10-1 | CASSFGQGIYEQYF | TGCGCCAGCAGTTTCGGGCAGGGCATCTACGAGCAGTACTTC
. | . | TRBJ1-5 | TRBV5-6 | CASSLYQARGGPQHF | TGTGCCAGCAGCTTGTACCAGGCCCGCGGGGGCCCCCAGCATTTT
once | . | TRBJ2-3 | TRBV5-6 | CASSLSSEGLSTDTQYF | TGTGCCAGCAGCTTGTCCTCCGAGGGACTGAGCACAGATACGCAGTATTTT
. | TRBD1 | TRBJ1-6 | TRBV5-1 | CASNQDRGDSPLHF | TGCGCCAGCAACCAAGACAGGGGTGATTCACCCCTCCACTTT
. | TRBD1 | TRBJ2-5 | TRBV28 | CASSGTGGTETQYF | TGTGCCAGCTCCGGGACAGGGGGCACAGAGACCCAGTACTTC
. | . | TRBJ1-2 | TRBV20-1 | CSASAGRVYGYTF | TGCAGTGCTAGTGCCGGGAGGGTCTATGGCTACACCTTC
. | . | TRBJ1-5 | TRBV28 | CASSPGSNQPQHF | TGTGCCAGCAGTCCCGGTAGCAATCAGCCCCAGCATTTT
. | TRBD1 | TRBJ1-2 | TRBV19 | CASSMGTDYGYTF | TGTGCCAGTAGTATGGGGACAGACTATGGCTACACCTTC
. | . | TRBJ1-1 | TRBV6-5 | CASKELHTEAFF | TGTGCCAGCAAGGAGCTGCACACTGAAGCTTTCTTT
. | . | TRBJ1-5 | TRBV12-5 | CASGSGNPNQPQHF | TGTGCTAGTGGTTCCGGGAACCCCAATCAGCCCCAGCATTTT
. | . | TRBJ2-7 | TRBV5-1 | CASGRARYEQYF | TGCGCCAGCGGTCGAGCTCGATACGAGCAGTACTTC
. | . | TRBJ2-1 | TRBV30 | CAWVTGREQFF | TGTGCCTGGGTTACAGGTAGGGAGCAGTTCTTC
once | TRBD2 | TRBJ2-1 | TRBV4-1 | CASSQFVASSGNNEQFF | TGCGCCAGCAGCCAATTTGTCGCGTCTAGCGGAAACAATGAGCAGTTCTTC
. | TRBD2 | TRBJ2-2 | TRBV15 | CATGGGGRGGELFF | TGTGCCACCGGAGGCGGGGGGCGGGGCGGGGAGCTGTTTTTT
. | TRBD1 | TRBJ2-3 | TRBV5-1 | CASSYGTGNTDTQYF | TGCGCCAGCAGTTACGGGACAGGGAACACAGATACGCAGTATTTT
. | TRBD1 | TRBJ1-5 | TRBV27 | CASSLEGQTNQPQHF | TGTGCCAGCAGTTTAGAGGGACAGACCAATCAGCCCCAGCATTTT
. | . | TRBJ1-2 | TRBV4-1 | CASSQGQAKIYGYTF | TGCGCCAGCAGCCAAGGGCAGGCCAAAATCTATGGCTACACCTTC
once | TRBD1 | TRBJ1-3 | TRBV2 | CASSEYWDSSGNTIYF | TGTGCCAGCAGTGAATACTGGGACAGCTCTGGAAACACCATATATTTT
. | TRBD1 | TRBJ1-1 | TRBV4-1 | CASSRRQGEDTEAFF | TGCGCCAGCAGCCGACGACAGGGGGAAGACACTGAAGCTTTCTTT
once | . | TRBJ2-7 | TRBV5-6 | CASSLAAIYEQYF | TGTGCCAGCAGCTTGGCAGCGATCTACGAGCAGTACTTC
. | . | TRBJ1-1 | TRBV19 | CASKGGRRTEAFF | TGTGCCAGTAAGGGGGGGCGGCGAACTGAAGCTTTCTTT